This entry features one T cell receptor beta chain sequence. Its antigen is as yet unknown. Germline assignment: CDR1 MNHEY and CDR2 SMNVEV (reference sequence). The CDR3 runs 14 residues. Unmatched junction bases numbered 6, after V lost 6 bases and J lost 6 bases. Amplification used 60 Vbeta primers and 13 Jbeta primers. Sequencing used immunoSEQ multiplex PCR; TCRdb keeps in-frame clones, though not all of them. The table has roughly 72,000 clones, 70% to 75% seen once. Unrecorded for this donor was the CMV serostatus. These data belong to a study of cytomegalovirus exposure and HLA in healthy donors. Study-wide results and caveats: Trimming of TCR beta V- and J-genes showed a link, identified in a later analysis, to a missense DCLRE1C variant. While the bulk of TCR sequences proved rare, some public TCRs turned up in many donors.

The chain is built from TRBV27 and TRBJ1-2; 11 positions agree with TRBD1. The sample consisted of PBMCs. The clonotype originates from a human donor in good health. In DNA, the CDR3 is TGTGCCAGCAGGGGGGACAGGGGGAGGAATGGCTACACCTTC. Amino acids: CASRGDRGRNGYTF.